Listed below are T cell receptor beta chains from one sample, sequenced in a study of long-term antiretroviral therapy in people with HIV. TCRdb keeps only in-frame clones here, not all; method: immunoSEQ multiplex PCR. Of approximately 31,000 clones listed, almost 97% are singletons. Sequenced here: unsorted PBMCs, sampled 6.9 years after starting antiretroviral therapy. The receptors derive from a man younger than 40 with HIV. CDR3s include the opening cysteine and the closing phenylalanine or tryptophan. The order of the fields is CDR3 length, D gene, J gene, clone size, V gene, CDR3 DNA, CDR3 protein. A D gene is named only where the DNA matches it firmly. Part of the rows lack a size; the others show once, few, many or a class for expanded clones.

>16|.|TRBJ1-1|.|TRBV6-6
TGTGCCAGCAGGACACCCGACAGCTCTATGAACACTGAAGCTTTCTTT
CASRTPDSSMNTEAFF
>16|TRBD2|TRBJ2-1|.|TRBV6-6
TGTGCCAGCAGTTACGCCGGGACTAGCGAGGGCGATGAGCAGTTCTTC
CASSYAGTSEGDEQFF
>14|TRBD2|TRBJ2-1|.|TRBV7-3
TGTGCCAGCAGCTTTGGTAGCGGGGGGAATGAGCAGTTCTTC
CASSFGSGGNEQFF
>17|TRBD1|TRBJ1-2|.|TRBV19
TGTGCCAGTAGTCTGGGACAGGGAGGGGTCCCTAACTATGGCTACACCTTC
CASSLGQGGVPNYGYTF
>12|TRBD1|TRBJ2-7|.|TRBV19
TGTGCCACTACAGACAGGGACGACGAGCAGTACTTC
CATTDRDDEQYF
>13|.|TRBJ1-1|.|TRBV15
TGTGCCACCAGCACAAACGGGCGAGCTGAAGCTTTCTTT
CATSTNGRAEAFF
>16|.|TRBJ1-1|.|TRBV11-2
TGTGCCAGCAGGGGTCGGGCCGACACTACGACCACTGAAGCTTTCTTT
CASRGRADTTTTEAFF
>18|.|TRBJ2-7|.|TRBV27
TGTGCCAGCAGTCCATCGCCCTCCTCACTAGGTTCCCCGGACGAGCAGTACTTC
CASSPSPSSLGSPDEQYF
>12|.|TRBJ2-5|.|TRBV5-3
TGTGCCAGAAGCTTGGGGCAAGAGACCCAGTACTTC
CARSLGQETQYF
>16|.|TRBJ2-5|.|TRBV7-9
TGTGCCAGCACCCCCCCCTGGGGTCCTAGACAAGAGACCCAGTACTTC
CASTPPWGPRQETQYF
>12|.|TRBJ2-7|once|TRBV2
TGTGCCAGCAGTGAAGCGGATTACGAGCAGTACTTC
CASSEADYEQYF
>20|.|TRBJ2-3|.|TRBV7-8
TGTGCCAGCAGCTTAGTGTTTGGTAATCGTTTCCCAAACTTCACAGATACGCAGTATTTT
CASSLVFGNRFPNFTDTQYF
>14|TRBD1|TRBJ2-5|.|TRBV5-1
TGCGCCAGCAGCGTACAGGGGGCATGGGAGACCCAGTACTTC
CASSVQGAWETQYF
>15|.|TRBJ1-1|.|TRBV10-3
TGTGCCATCAGTGAGCCGGGTGGGAGAAACACTGAAGCTTTCTTT
CAISEPGGRNTEAFF
>14|.|TRBJ1-4|.|TRBV19
TGTGCCAGTAGTCTCTCTACAGCGGGTGAAAAACTGTTTTTT
CASSLSTAGEKLFF
>15|TRBD1|TRBJ2-1|.|TRBV7-9
TGTGCCAGCAGCTCCGGACAGGGCCGACAGGATGAGCAGTTCTTC
CASSSGQGRQDEQFF
>14|.|TRBJ2-7|.|TRBV5-6
TGTGCCAGCAGCTTGGAGGGTAGCTCCTACGAGCAGTACTTC
CASSLEGSSYEQYF
>15|TRBD2|TRBJ2-5|.|TRBV4-1
TGCGCCAGCAGCCAACTTAGCGGGAGCCCCGAGACCCAGTACTTC
CASSQLSGSPETQYF
>15|TRBD2|TRBJ2-7|.|TRBV7-2
TGTGCCAGCAGCCCAGTGTCTAGCGGGAGAAGCGAGCAGTACTTC
CASSPVSSGRSEQYF
>17|TRBD1|TRBJ2-3|.|TRBV5-4
TGTGCCAGCAGCTCTACAGGGGGCAAAACTAGCACAGATACGCAGTATTTT
CASSSTGGKTSTDTQYF
>15|.|TRBJ2-6|.|TRBV6-1
TGTGCCAGCAGTGACACAGGGTCTGGGGCCAACGTCCTGACTTTC
CASSDTGSGANVLTF
>18|TRBD2|TRBJ2-1|.|TRBV6-1
TGTGCCAGCAGTGTAAGGCTAGCGGGGGTCCCGACCTACAATGAGCAGTTCTTC
CASSVRLAGVPTYNEQFF
>16|.|TRBJ1-1|.|TRBV4-1
TGCGCCAGCAGCCCCGGCTTGGCGGGCCGGAACACTGAAGCTTTCTTT
CASSPGLAGRNTEAFF
>19|TRBD2|TRBJ2-6|.|TRBV4-1
TGCGCCAGCAGCCCCTGGGATAGCGGGCCATTCTCTGGGGCCAACGTCCTGACTTTC
CASSPWDSGPFSGANVLTF
>13|.|TRBJ2-7|.|TRBV7-9
TGTGCCAGCAGCTTAGGTGGGGGGTACGAGCAGTACTTC
CASSLGGGYEQYF
>12|.|TRBJ1-2|.|TRBV19
TGTGCCAGTAGTGGGTATTATTATGGCTACACCTTC
CASSGYYYGYTF
>15|.|TRBJ2-2|.|TRBV7-3
TGTGCCAGCAGCTTAACTCCAGACTTTTCCAGGGAGCTGTTTTTT
CASSLTPDFSRELFF
>13|.|TRBJ1-2|few|TRBV7-8
TGTGCCAGCAGCTTAGCAAGGCAGTATGGCTACACCTTC
CASSLARQYGYTF
>12|.|TRBJ2-5|.|TRBV7-6
TGTGCCAGCAGCTTATACGGGGAGACCCAGTACTTC
CASSLYGETQYF
>16|TRBD2|TRBJ2-1|.|TRBV2
TGTGCCAGCAGACGCTCCGGGACTAGCGGTTACAATGAGCAGTTCTTC
CASRRSGTSGYNEQFF
>14|.|TRBJ2-4|.|TRBV13
TGTGCCAGCAGCTTGGGTCAGACCAAAAACATTCAGTACTTC
CASSLGQTKNIQYF
>13|.|TRBJ2-4|once|TRBV29-1
TGCAGCGTTGAAGTCCCGGGAGGGGGCGTTCAGTACTTC
CSVEVPGGGVQYF
>11|.|TRBJ2-3|.|TRBV13
TGTGCCAGCAGCACTGGGGATACGCAGTATTTT
CASSTGDTQYF
>14|.|TRBJ2-2|few|TRBV4-1
TGCGCCAGCAGCCAAGATGGGGGGCCCGGGGAGCTGTTTTTT
CASSQDGGPGELFF
>18|TRBD2|TRBJ2-5|.|TRBV9
TGTGCCAGCAGCGTAGCTCCTAGCGGGTCCCTTGGGGGAGAGACCCAGTACTTC
CASSVAPSGSLGGETQYF
>15|TRBD1|TRBJ1-5|.|TRBV16
TGTGCCAGCAGCCAAAACAGGGGGGGATATCAGCCCCAGCATTTT
CASSQNRGGYQPQHF
>14|.|TRBJ1-4|.|TRBV7-9
TGTGCCAGCGGGGTAGGCGCAACTAATGAAAAACTGTTTTTT
CASGVGATNEKLFF
>16|.|TRBJ1-2|.|TRBV21-1
TGTGCCAGCAGCAAAGGGTCTGGGGCACCCCTTTATGGCTACACCTTC
CASSKGSGAPLYGYTF
>15|.|TRBJ2-1|.|TRBV19
TGTGCCAGTAGTATAGCGAGCGGTACCTACAATGAGCAGTTCTTC
CASSIASGTYNEQFF
>13|.|TRBJ2-3|.|TRBV6-6
TGTGCCAGCAGTTACTCTATAACAGATACGCAGTATTTT
CASSYSITDTQYF
>15|.|TRBJ1-2|.|TRBV9
TGTGCCAGCAGCTCCCCGGGGGAGGGGAAGAGTGGCTACACCTTC
CASSSPGEGKSGYTF
>15|.|TRBJ1-2|.|TRBV9
TGTGCCAGCAGCGTAGGTCCGGGAGTAAACTATGGCTACACCTTC
CASSVGPGVNYGYTF
>17|TRBD2|TRBJ2-3|once|TRBV2
TGTGCCAGCAGTGGCCCCACTAGCGGGGGGGGAACAGATACGCAGTATTTT
CASSGPTSGGGTDTQYF
>19|TRBD2|TRBJ2-1|.|TRBV4-2
TGTGCCAGCAGCCAAGATGTCGGCGGGACTAGATTTCCCTACAATGAGCAGTTCTTC
CASSQDVGGTRFPYNEQFF
>15|.|TRBJ1-5|once|TRBV2
TGTGCCAGCAGCAGGGGCGAAGATAGCAATCAGCCCCAGCATTTT
CASSRGEDSNQPQHF
>15|TRBD1|TRBJ2-5|.|TRBV7-3
TGTGCCAGCAAAATTAGGGACAGTCGTCAAGAGACCCAGTACTTC
CASKIRDSRQETQYF
>16|TRBD1|TRBJ1-3|.|TRBV5-1
TGCGCCAGCAGCTTGGGGGGACAGGGAACCGGAAACACCATATATTTT
CASSLGGQGTGNTIYF
>15|.|TRBJ1-5|once|TRBV5-6
TGTGCCAGCAGCTTGCTGTCAGAAGAAAATCAGCCCCAGCATTTT
CASSLLSEENQPQHF
>13|TRBD2|TRBJ2-2|.|TRBV9
TGTGCCAGCGGGGGGGGATCAAGCGGGGAGCTGTTTTTT
CASGGGSSGELFF
>12|TRBD2|TRBJ2-1|.|TRBV11-1
TGTGCCAGCAGCTTCTACGGGGGGGAGCAGTTCTTC
CASSFYGGEQFF
>16|TRBD2|TRBJ2-7|.|TRBV4-2
TGTGCCAGCAGCCAAGTGGTAGGCGGGGGGTCCTACGAGCAGTACTTC
CASSQVVGGGSYEQYF
>17|.|TRBJ1-3|.|TRBV7-6
TGTGCCAGCAGCCTCCGGGCCCCACGACAGGCTGAGTCCGGTTACTTCTTT
CASSLRAPRQAESGYFF
>14|TRBD2|TRBJ2-5|.|TRBV6-1
TGTGCCAGCACCCAACTAGCGGGACAAGAGACCCAGTACTTC
CASTQLAGQETQYF
>11|.|TRBJ1-6|.|TRBV19
TGTGCCAGTAGCCGGGGGTCACCCCTCCACTTT
CASSRGSPLHF
>13|TRBD1|TRBJ1-2|once|TRBV7-2
TGTGCCAGACCGACAGGGGAGAGCTATGGCTACACCTTC
CARPTGESYGYTF
>15|TRBD1|TRBJ2-3|.|TRBV6-5
TGTGCCAGCAGACGACAGGGTCAATCCCCAGATACGCAGTATTTT
CASRRQGQSPDTQYF
>13|.|TRBJ2-2|once|TRBV6-5
TGTGCCAGTTGCCCCGGGGCCACCGGGGAGCTGTTTTTT
CASCPGATGELFF
>13|.|TRBJ2-3|.|TRBV9
TGTGCCAGCAGCATAGACCGCACAGATACGCAGTATTTT
CASSIDRTDTQYF
>17|.|TRBJ1-3|once|TRBV19
TGTGCCAGTAGTATAGTTCAGGGGCAACGCTCTGGAAACACCATATATTTT
CASSIVQGQRSGNTIYF